The next 23 T cell receptor beta chains were all read from a single sample in a study of cytomegalovirus exposure and HLA in healthy donors. The PCR made use of 60 Vbeta and 13 Jbeta primers. Sequencing was performed with immunoSEQ multiplex PCR; in TCRdb, only in-frame clones are kept and a portion is missing. The data show some 99,000 clones, around 81% seen once. The sample taken for sequencing was PBMCs. The source of these receptors is a woman aged 25 to 39 in good health and CMV-seronegative.

The chain recombines TRBV6-4 with TRBJ1-2; D perhaps matches TRBD1 (6 bases). The CDR3 contains 14 residues. Germline CDR1 reads MRHNA; CDR2 reads SNTAGT. V was trimmed by 4 bases and J by 5 bases, leaving 14 bases between them. Here the CDR3 reads CASSVRQDWYGYTF. The CDR3 DNA is TGTGCCAGCAGTGTACGACAGGACTGGTATGGCTACACCTTC.

This clone was observed a handful of times. This chain links TRBV11-2 with TRBJ2-2, with 11 bases identical to TRBD1. This CDR3 region has 18 residues. Trimming cost V 5 bases and J 5 bases; bases outside gene matches: 13. The germline V gene has CDR1 SGHAT and CDR2 FQNNGV. The CDR3 loop is CASSRTPRTGGETGELFF. The CDR3 coding sequence is TGTGCCAGCAGCCGCACCCCCCGGACAGGGGGCGAGACCGGGGAGCTGTTTTTT.

As DNA, the CDR3 is TGTGCCAGCAGTCCACCTAATCTTTATGAGCAGTACTTC. Its protein is CASSPPNLYEQYF. This chain uses TRBV6-6 with TRBJ2-7; no firm D call. The germline gives CDR1 MNHNY, CDR2 SVGAGI (reference sequence). The CDR3 has 13 amino acids. V lost 5 bases and J lost 7, with 15 bases in between.

In its sample, this clone was seen once. J is TRBJ1-5 and V is TRBV28, with D tentatively TRBD1 (6 bases). The CDR3 sequence is 17 residues long. Between the trimmed V and J ends, which lost 2 bases and 0 bases, there was a span of 14 bases. The germline V gene encodes CDR1 MDHEN and CDR2 SYDVKM. CDR3 DNA sequence: TGTGCCAGCAGTTTAACCTTGGACAGTAGTAGCAATCAGCCCCAGCATTTT. Its translation is CASSLTLDSSSNQPQHF.

The chain employs TRBV15 and TRBJ2-7; D is perhaps TRBD2 (6 bases). In germline, CDR1 is LNHNV, CDR2 YYDKDF (reference sequence). Deletions cut 9 bases from V and 1 base from J, with 13 bases between. The CDR3 has 13 residues. The CDR3 protein is CATGGILSYEQYF. CDR3 DNA sequence: TGTGCCACAGGCGGGATTCTTTCCTACGAGCAGTACTTC.

The V call is TRBV15, the J call TRBJ1-5; a possible D gene is TRBD1 (5 bases). V was pared by 1 base and J by 0 bases, with 13 bases between. The CDR3 sequence is 17 residues long. Germline V gene sequence: CDR1 LNHNV, CDR2 YYDKDF (reference sequence). CDR3 amino acids: CATSRARQTDSNQPQHF. DNA for the CDR3: TGTGCCACCAGCAGAGCTCGACAGACGGATAGCAATCAGCCCCAGCATTTT.

The gene calls are TRBV7-9 and TRBJ2-5; D gene unclear. This CDR3 has 14 residues. From germline, CDR1 is SEHNR and CDR2 FQNEAQ (reference sequence). V dropped 3 bases and J dropped 5 bases, with 13 bases sitting between them. The CDR3 bases are TGTGCCAGCAGCTTTTCCTCGCCCGGGGAGACCCAGTACTTC. As protein: CASSFSSPGETQYF. The whole variable domain, filled in from reference TRBV7-9 and TRBJ2-5, reads DTGVSQNPRHKITKRGQNVTFRCDPISEHNRLYWYRQTLGQGPEFLTYFQNEAQLEKSRLLSDRFSAERPKGSFSTLEIQRTEQGDSAMYLCASSFSSPGETQYFGPGTRLLVL.

The rearrangement uses TRBV5-1 and TRBJ2-2, with 7 bases lining up with TRBD1. Germline CDR1 SGHRS, CDR2 YFSETQ. This CDR3 comprises 16 residues. After removal of 2 bases from V and 4 bases from J, the junction contained 8 bases not matched to a gene. The CDR3 is CASSLEGARTTGELFF. CDR3 bases: TGCGCCAGCAGCTTAGAGGGGGCGAGGACCACCGGGGAGCTGTTTTTT.

Comment on this clone: The junction does not match germline at one end; this may be a read error. The V call is TRBV5-4, the J call TRBJ1-2, with D unresolved. Germline values: CDR1 SGHNT, CDR2 YYREEE (reference sequence). CDR3 length: 16 amino acids. The CDR3 nucleotides read TGTGCCAGCAGCACCGAACCCCGCGACTCTAAATATGGCTACACCTTC. It is translated as CASSTEPRDSKYGYTF.

The chain combines TRBV6-5 with TRBJ1-2, with D hard to call. V lost 8 bases, J lost 8 bases, and 12 bases lay in between. The CDR3 consists of 11 residues. CDR1 and CDR2 from the germline V gene are MNHEY and SVGAGI. CDR3 sequence: CASGSAYGYTF. CDR3 nucleotide sequence: TGTGCCAGCGGCAGCGCATACGGCTACACCTTC.

The gene calls are TRBV4-1 and TRBJ2-7; 15 bases map to TRBD2. V was clipped by 1 base and J by 0 bases; unmatched bases: 4. The CDR3 runs to 18 residues. CDR1 and CDR2 from the germline V gene are MGHRA and YSYEKL. The CDR3 region has the DNA TGCGCCAGCAGCCAAGTCGGACTAGCGGGAGGGCCCTCCTACGAGCAGTACTTC. This translates into CASSQVGLAGGPSYEQYF.

CDR3 nucleotides: TGTGCCAGCGGCGGTGACTACCCCGTGGTAAATACGCAGTATTTT. Translation: CASGGDYPVVNTQYF. The chain joins TRBV7-8 to TRBJ2-3; TRBD2 might be the D (5 bases). This CDR3 has 15 amino acids. Germline CDR1 and CDR2: SGHVS and FQNEAQ. Trimming cost V 8 bases and J 7 bases, with 22 bases left between them.

The V and J genes are TRBV5-1 and TRBJ1-2; tentatively, D is TRBD1 (5 bases). V lost 7 bases to trimming and J lost 4 bases, with 11 bases between them. Germline V gene lookup returns CDR1 SGHRS and CDR2 YFSETQ. CDR3 length: 12 amino acids. The CDR3 nucleotides read TGCGCCAGCTCCCAGGACATCTATGGCTACACCTTC. Its translation is CASSQDIYGYTF.

In the case of this clone: At the DNA level, this CDR3 is encoded by other sequences in the same sample as well. The CDR3: CASSEGTPGQGYGYTF. CDR3 sequence (DNA): TGTGCCAGCAGTGAAGGGACTCCGGGACAGGGCTATGGCTACACCTTC. This rearrangement joins TRBV2 to TRBJ1-2; TRBD1 agrees at 9 bases. CDR1 and CDR2 (germline): SNHLY, FYNNEI. V was clipped by 1 base and J by 4 bases; unmatched bases: 7. The CDR3 extends over 16 amino acids.

This clone was detected a few times. The chain uses TRBV9 and TRBJ2-1; unclear D gene. This CDR3 is built from 13 residues. Germline CDR1 SGDLS, CDR2 YYNGEE. V dropped 0 bases and J dropped 9 bases, with 10 bases sitting between them. CDR3 protein: CASSVDLVSEQFF. The CDR3 coding sequence is TGTGCCAGCAGCGTAGACCTAGTGAGTGAGCAGTTCTTC.

Here the CDR3 DNA reads TGTGCCAGCTCACCAGGGCTAAATTCACCCCTCCACTTT. It encodes CASSPGLNSPLHF. The V and J genes are TRBV18 and TRBJ1-6; D is unclear. V gave up 2 bases and J gave up 7 bases, with 6 bases separating them. This CDR3 has 13 amino acids. Germline V gene lookup returns CDR1 KGHSH and CDR2 LQKENI.

The chain has TRBV28 and TRBJ2-2; TRBD1 agrees at 9 bases. From germline, CDR1 is MDHEN and CDR2 SYDVKM. Trimming took 7 bases from V and 4 from J; bases not matched to a gene: 4. The CDR3 is made up of 14 amino acids. The CDR3 protein is CASMGDRATGELFF. The CDR3 region has the DNA TGTGCCAGCATGGGGGACAGGGCCACCGGGGAGCTGTTTTTT.

This rearrangement joins TRBV5-1 to TRBJ2-3, with a weak D call TRBD2 (6 bases). Between the trimmed V and J ends, which lost 4 bases and 4 bases, there was a span of 10 bases. Per the germline V gene, CDR1 is SGHRS and CDR2 is YFSETQ. The CDR3 length is 13 residues. CDR3 coding DNA: TGCGCCAGCAGCGCACTAGCTTCAGATACGCAGTATTTT. It translates to CASSALASDTQYF.

This clone came up a few times. V usage is TRBV10-2 and J usage is TRBJ2-3; D is possibly TRBD2 (5 bases). This CDR3 comprises 15 residues. V lost 5 bases and J 1 base, leaving 13 bases between the germline ends. Germline V CDR1 and CDR2: WSHSY, SAAADI. CDR3 bases: TGCGCCAGCAGTAGCGGCGCGGCGGGCACAGATACGCAGTATTTT. It specifies CASSSGAAGTDTQYF.

The rearrangement links TRBV25-1 to TRBJ2-1; TRBD2 aligns across 7 bases. J lost 8 bases, V lost 3 bases, and 7 bases had no gene match. Per the germline V gene, CDR1 is MGHDK and CDR2 is SYGVNS. The CDR3 is 14 residues long. CDR3 sequence (DNA): TGTGCCAGCAGTGATATTGGGGGGGTCGATGAGCAGTTCTTC. Translated, it gives CASSDIGGVDEQFF.

The chain joins TRBV6-5 to TRBJ2-7; unclear D gene. V was clipped by 0 bases and J by 5 bases, with 8 bases between them. This CDR3 has 13 residues. Per germline, CDR1 MNHEY and CDR2 SVGAGI. The CDR3 DNA reads TGTGCCAGCAGTTACTCGTGGCAGAACGAGCAGTACTTC. It is translated as CASSYSWQNEQYF.

The rearrangement joins TRBV2 to TRBJ1-5; TRBD1 might be the D (5 bases). This CDR3 has 15 residues. The V end lost 11 bases, the J end lost 0 bases, and 17 bases lay between the germline ends. Per the germline V gene, CDR1 is SNHLY and CDR2 is FYNNEI. The CDR3 region has the DNA TGTGCCGCAGGGAGGGAGAGCAGTAGCAATCAGCCCCAGCATTTT. It encodes CAAGRESSSNQPQHF.

The sample holds a few counts of this clone. DNA of the CDR3: TGTGCCTGGTCAAGCGGATTCTCCTACGAGCAGTACTTC. It yields the protein CAWSSGFSYEQYF. This chain uses TRBV30 with TRBJ2-7; D is possibly TRBD2 (5 bases). The CDR3 is made up of 13 amino acids. Trimming took off 5 bases at V and 0 bases at J, with 11 bases between the two ends. Looked up from germline, CDR1 is GTSNPN and CDR2 is SVGIG (reference sequence).